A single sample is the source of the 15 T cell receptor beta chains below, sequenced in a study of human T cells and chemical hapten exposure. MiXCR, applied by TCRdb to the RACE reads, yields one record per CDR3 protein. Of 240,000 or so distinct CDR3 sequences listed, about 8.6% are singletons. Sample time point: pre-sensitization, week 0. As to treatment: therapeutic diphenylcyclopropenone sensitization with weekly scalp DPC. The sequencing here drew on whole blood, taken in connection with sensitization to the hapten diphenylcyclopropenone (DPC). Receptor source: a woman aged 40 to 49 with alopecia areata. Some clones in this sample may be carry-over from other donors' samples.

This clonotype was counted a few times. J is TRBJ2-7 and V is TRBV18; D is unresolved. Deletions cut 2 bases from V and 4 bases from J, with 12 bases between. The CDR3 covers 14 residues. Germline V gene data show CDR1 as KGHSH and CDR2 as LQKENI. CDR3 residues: CASSPSRSQYEQYF. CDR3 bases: TGTGCCAGCTCACCAAGTAGGTCCCAGTACGAGCAGTACTTC.

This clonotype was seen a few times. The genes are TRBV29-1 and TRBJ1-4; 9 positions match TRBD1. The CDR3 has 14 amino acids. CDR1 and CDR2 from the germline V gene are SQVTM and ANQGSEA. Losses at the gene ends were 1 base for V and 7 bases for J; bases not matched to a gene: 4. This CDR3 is CSVEAQGAGEKLFF. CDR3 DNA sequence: TGCAGCGTTGAAGCACAGGGGGCGGGTGAAAAACTGTTTTTT.

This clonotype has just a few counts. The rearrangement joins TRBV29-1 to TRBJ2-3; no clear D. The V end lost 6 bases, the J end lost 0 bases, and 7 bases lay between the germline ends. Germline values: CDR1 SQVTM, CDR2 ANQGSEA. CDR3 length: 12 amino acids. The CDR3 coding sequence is TGCAGCGTGGGCTATAGCACAGATACGCAGTATTTT. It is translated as CSVGYSTDTQYF.

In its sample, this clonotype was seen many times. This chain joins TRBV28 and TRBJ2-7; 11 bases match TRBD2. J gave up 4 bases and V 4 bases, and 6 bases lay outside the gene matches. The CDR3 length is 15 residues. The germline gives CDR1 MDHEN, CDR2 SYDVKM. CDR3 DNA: TGTGCCAGCAGTTCGAGACTAGCGGGGCCATACGAGCAGTACTTC. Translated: CASSSRLAGPYEQYF.

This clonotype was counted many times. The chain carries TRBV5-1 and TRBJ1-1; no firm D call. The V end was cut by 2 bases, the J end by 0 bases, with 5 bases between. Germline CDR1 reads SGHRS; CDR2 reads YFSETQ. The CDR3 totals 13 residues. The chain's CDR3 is CASSLAVNTEAFF. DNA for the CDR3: TGCGCCAGCAGCTTAGCGGTGAACACTGAAGCTTTCTTT.

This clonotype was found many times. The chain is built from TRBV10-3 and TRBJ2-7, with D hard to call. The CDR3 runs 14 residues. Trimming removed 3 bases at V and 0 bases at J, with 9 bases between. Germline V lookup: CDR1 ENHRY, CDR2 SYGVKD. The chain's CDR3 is CAISDWTVSYEQYF. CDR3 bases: TGTGCCATCAGTGACTGGACGGTCTCCTACGAGCAGTACTTC.

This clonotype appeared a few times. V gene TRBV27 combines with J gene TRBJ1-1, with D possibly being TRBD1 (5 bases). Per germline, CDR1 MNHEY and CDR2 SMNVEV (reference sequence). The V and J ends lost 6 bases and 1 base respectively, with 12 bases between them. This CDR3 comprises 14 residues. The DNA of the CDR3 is TGTGCCAGCAGACTAGACAGCGCGAACACTGAAGCTTTCTTT. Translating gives CASRLDSANTEAFF.

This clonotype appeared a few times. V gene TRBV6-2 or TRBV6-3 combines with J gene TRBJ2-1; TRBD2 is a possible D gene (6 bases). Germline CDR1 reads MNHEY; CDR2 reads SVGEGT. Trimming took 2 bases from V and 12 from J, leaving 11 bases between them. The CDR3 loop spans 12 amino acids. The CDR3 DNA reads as TGTGCCAGCAGTTACGGGGGGTTTGTGCAGTTCTTC. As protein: CASSYGGFVQFF.

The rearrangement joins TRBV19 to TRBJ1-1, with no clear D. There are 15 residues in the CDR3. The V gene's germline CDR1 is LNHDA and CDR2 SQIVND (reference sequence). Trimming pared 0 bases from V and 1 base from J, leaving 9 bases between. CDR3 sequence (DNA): TGTGCCAGTAGTATAGACTCGGGCGGGAACACTGAAGCTTTCTTT. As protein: CASSIDSGGNTEAFF.

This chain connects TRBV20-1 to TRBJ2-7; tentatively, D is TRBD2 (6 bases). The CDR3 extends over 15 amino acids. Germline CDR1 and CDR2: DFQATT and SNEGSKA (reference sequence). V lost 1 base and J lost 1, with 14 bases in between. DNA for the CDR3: TGCAGTGCTAGAGCCCCTTGGGAGGTTTCCTACGAGCAGTACTTC. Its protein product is CSARAPWEVSYEQYF.

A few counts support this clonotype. The CDR3 loop reads CSGTPSGRAYNEQFF. The CDR3 DNA is TGCAGCGGTACCCCGAGCGGGAGGGCCTACAATGAGCAGTTCTTC. The chain joins TRBV29-1 to TRBJ2-1, with 10 bases aligning to TRBD2. The V gene end was trimmed by 7 bases and the J gene end by 2 bases; junction bases not matched to a gene: 8. Per the germline V gene, CDR1 is SQVTM and CDR2 is ANQGSEA. CDR3 length: 15 amino acids.

The CDR3 nucleotides read TGTGCCAGCGGTCTAGCGGGAATGTCCGGGGAGCTGTTTTTT. Translating it yields CASGLAGMSGELFF. The chain joins TRBV12-3 or TRBV12-4 to TRBJ2-2; 9 bases are shared with TRBD2. Losses at the gene ends were 8 bases for V and 6 bases for J; bases not matched to a gene: 7. CDR3 size: 14 residues.

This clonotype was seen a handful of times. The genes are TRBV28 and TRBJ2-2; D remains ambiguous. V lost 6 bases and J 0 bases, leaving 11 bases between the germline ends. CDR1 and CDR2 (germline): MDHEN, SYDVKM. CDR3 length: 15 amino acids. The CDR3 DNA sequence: TGTGCCAGCAGCTCCCCTAATTCGAACACCGGGGAGCTGTTTTTT. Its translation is CASSSPNSNTGELFF.

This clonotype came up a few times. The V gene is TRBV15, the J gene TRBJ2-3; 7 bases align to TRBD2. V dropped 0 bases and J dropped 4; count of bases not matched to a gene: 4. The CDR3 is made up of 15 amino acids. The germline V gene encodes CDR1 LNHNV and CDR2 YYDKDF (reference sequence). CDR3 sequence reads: CATSRDLAVADTQYF. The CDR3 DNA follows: TGTGCCACCAGCAGAGATCTAGCGGTGGCAGATACGCAGTATTTT.

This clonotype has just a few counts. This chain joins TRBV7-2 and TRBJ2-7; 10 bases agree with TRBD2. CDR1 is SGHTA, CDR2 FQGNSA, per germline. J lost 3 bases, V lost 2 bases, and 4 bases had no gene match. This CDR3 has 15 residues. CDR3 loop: CASSLLASGSYEQYF. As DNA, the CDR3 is TGTGCCAGCAGCTTACTGGCTAGCGGGAGCTACGAGCAGTACTTC. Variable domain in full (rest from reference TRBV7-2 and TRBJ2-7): GAGVSQSPSNKVTEKGKDVELRCDPISGHTALYWYRQSLGQGLEFLIYFQGNSAPDKSGLPSDRFSAERTGGSVSTLTIQRTQQEDSAVYLCASSLLASGSYEQYFGPGTRLTVT.